The rows below give T cell receptor beta chains drawn from one sample of a study of cytomegalovirus exposure and HLA in healthy donors. Repertoires were generated with immunoSEQ multiplex PCR, while TCRdb's copy carries only in-frame clones and drops some. The sample lists roughly 170,000 clones, under 80% seen once, with over 10% in the top ten. The material sequenced was PBMCs. The receptors were gathered from a woman in her fifties or sixties in good health and CMV-seropositive. The CDR3 runs from the conserved cysteine through the conserved F or W. The order of the fields is J gene, clone size, V gene, D gene, CDR3 protein, CDR3 DNA. D genes are given only for firm matches. Part of the rows lack a size; the others show once, few, many or a class for expanded clones.

>TRBJ2-1|.|TRBV5-6|TRBD1
CASSGGQGVGYNEQFF
TGTGCCAGCAGCGGGGGACAGGGAGTCGGTTACAATGAGCAGTTCTTC
>TRBJ2-5|.|TRBV2|TRBD2
CASSPGGGRFETQYF
TGTGCCAGCAGCCCTGGCGGGGGGCGGTTTGAGACCCAGTACTTC
>TRBJ1-2|.|TRBV9|TRBD1
CASTKDPGQGMRYTF
TGTGCCAGCACCAAGGACCCGGGACAGGGTATGCGCTACACCTTC
>TRBJ2-4|.|TRBV7-9|.
CASSLLQGRGGDIQYF
TGTGCCAGCAGTCTTTTACAGGGGCGAGGAGGGGACATTCAGTACTTC
>TRBJ2-7|.|TRBV27|TRBD1
CASSLYGTGTYEQYF
TGTGCCAGCAGTTTATACGGGACAGGAACCTACGAGCAGTACTTC
>TRBJ1-2|.|TRBV6-5|TRBD1
CASSSRTGGFYGYTF
TGTGCCAGCAGTTCTCGGACAGGGGGTTTCTATGGCTACACCTTC
>TRBJ2-7|.|TRBV7-2|.
CASSWRGGEQYF
TGTGCCAGCAGCTGGAGGGGAGGCGAGCAGTACTTC
>TRBJ2-2|.|TRBV18|.
CASSPRITNTGELFF
TGTGCCAGCTCACCACGTATAACGAACACCGGGGAGCTGTTTTTT
>TRBJ2-7|few|TRBV6-5|.
CASNQDILSEQYF
TGTGCCAGCAACCAGGACATCCTGAGCGAGCAGTACTTC
>TRBJ2-6|.|TRBV7-3|.
CASSFGQLSGANVLTF
TGTGCCAGCAGCTTCGGACAGCTCTCTGGGGCCAACGTCCTGACTTTC
>TRBJ1-1|.|TRBV5-4|.
CASGAAGVDTEAFF
TGTGCCAGCGGGGCAGCGGGCGTTGACACTGAAGCTTTCTTT
>TRBJ1-3|.|TRBV6-5|TRBD1
CATTDRGGNTIYF
TGTGCCACCACAGACAGGGGAGGAAACACCATATATTTT
>TRBJ1-3|.|TRBV5-1|.
CASSLPGPSSGNTIYF
TGCGCCAGCAGCTTGCCAGGGCCAAGCTCTGGAAACACCATATATTTT
>TRBJ2-2|.|TRBV5-6|.
CASSFWRANTGELFF
TGTGCCAGCAGCTTCTGGCGGGCGAACACCGGGGAGCTGTTTTTT
>TRBJ2-5|.|TRBV5-1|.
CASSLSPGVQETQYF
TGCGCCAGCAGCTTGTCCCCGGGGGTCCAAGAGACCCAGTACTTC
>TRBJ1-5|.|TRBV5-6|.
CASSWGGGDNQPQHF
TGTGCCAGCAGCTGGGGAGGGGGGGATAATCAGCCCCAGCATTTT
>TRBJ2-7|.|TRBV29-1|.
CSVEDRERPGYEQYF
TGCAGCGTTGAAGATCGCGAACGCCCGGGATACGAGCAGTACTTC
>TRBJ2-3|.|TRBV10-3|TRBD2
CAISEFGLAVALRGTDTQYF
TGTGCCATCAGTGAGTTCGGACTAGCGGTGGCTTTACGAGGCACAGATACGCAGTATTTT
>TRBJ1-4|once|TRBV11-2|TRBD1
CASSSGTGGKLFF
TGTGCCAGCAGTTCCGGGACAGGGGGCAAACTGTTTTTT
>TRBJ2-7|once|TRBV5-1|.
CASSLEGGRYEQYF
TGCGCCAGCAGCTTGGAGGGGGGGCGCTACGAGCAGTACTTC
>TRBJ1-4|.|TRBV4-1|TRBD1
CASSPQGQGQNEKLFF
TGCGCCAGCAGCCCACAGGGACAGGGCCAAAATGAAAAACTGTTTTTT
>TRBJ1-1|few|TRBV4-2|.
CASSQAVNTEAFF
TGTGCCAGCAGCCAAGCGGTGAACACTGAAGCTTTCTTT
>TRBJ1-5|.|TRBV2|TRBD1
CASGITGGNQPQHF
TGTGCCAGCGGGATAACAGGGGGGAATCAGCCCCAGCATTTT
>TRBJ2-5|.|TRBV5-1|TRBD2
CASSLAGAGGETQYF
TGCGCCAGCAGTTTAGCGGGGGCCGGGGGGGAGACCCAGTACTTC
>TRBJ1-6|few|TRBV19|.
CASSIAPRGYNSPLHF
TGTGCCAGTAGTATAGCCCCCCGGGGCTATAATTCACCCCTCCACTTT
>TRBJ2-5|.|TRBV30|TRBD1
CAWRKTGGSQETQYF
TGTGCCTGGAGGAAGACAGGGGGATCCCAAGAGACCCAGTACTTC
>TRBJ1-5|.|TRBV21-1|.
CASSPPGLKPNQPQHF
TGTGCCAGCAGCCCCCCGGGACTTAAACCCAATCAGCCCCAGCATTTT
>TRBJ1-5|.|TRBV7-2|TRBD1
CASSSGGLRGNQPQHF
TGTGCCAGCAGCTCAGGGGGATTAAGGGGGAATCAGCCCCAGCATTTT
>TRBJ1-6|.|TRBV2|TRBD1
CASSEQGVHSPLHF
TGTGCCAGCAGCGAACAGGGGGTCCATTCACCCCTCCACTTT
>TRBJ1-1|.|TRBV6-1|TRBD1
CASSATTGKNTEAFF
TGTGCCAGCAGTGCTACGACAGGGAAGAACACTGAAGCTTTCTTT
>TRBJ2-7|few|TRBV9|.
CASSVAPAGATYEQYF
TGTGCCAGCAGCGTAGCTCCGGCTGGGGCGACCTACGAGCAGTACTTC
>TRBJ2-3|once|TRBV6-5|TRBD2
CASSASGGLGDTQYF
TGTGCCAGCAGTGCTAGCGGGGGGCTGGGAGATACGCAGTATTTT
>TRBJ1-3|.|TRBV19|.
CASTLDSVGNTIYF
TGTGCCAGTACCCTTGACAGCGTAGGAAACACCATATATTTT
>TRBJ2-3|.|TRBV7-3|TRBD2
CASSLGGGRDTQYF
TGTGCCAGCAGCCTCGGGGGGGGGCGAGATACGCAGTATTTT
>TRBJ1-2|.|TRBV29-1|TRBD1
CSVEIGTGYGYTF
TGCAGCGTTGAGATAGGGACAGGCTATGGCTACACCTTC
>TRBJ1-2|.|TRBV5-1|.
CASSLGQDKSYTF
TGCGCCAGCAGCTTGGGACAGGACAAGAGCTACACCTTC
>TRBJ2-7|.|TRBV7-9|TRBD2
CASSLARDYLSYEQYF
TGTGCCAGCAGCTTAGCGCGGGACTACCTCTCCTACGAGCAGTACTTC
>TRBJ2-3|.|TRBV21-1|.
CASSKGSPRDRVVRYVQYF
TGTGCCAGCAGCAAAGGGTCACCAAGGGACAGGGTGGTTCGTTACGTGCAGTATTTT
>TRBJ2-7|.|TRBV5-8|.
CASSLSLGRGHYEQYF
TGTGCCAGCAGCTTGTCGCTCGGCAGGGGCCACTACGAGCAGTACTTC
>TRBJ2-2|.|TRBV18|TRBD2
CASSLVSSGGTNTGELFF
TGTGCCAGCTCGCTAGTCTCTAGCGGGGGGACGAACACCGGGGAGCTGTTTTTT
>TRBJ2-7|.|TRBV6-1|.
CASSNRVLLDEQYF
TGTGCCAGCAGCAACAGGGTGCTTTTGGACGAGCAGTACTTC
>TRBJ2-7|.|TRBV21-1|.
CASSKTPSTGSSYEQYF
TGTGCCAGCAGCAAAACCCCCTCGACAGGGAGCTCCTACGAGCAGTACTTC
>TRBJ1-1|.|TRBV6-6|.
CASSSYSGTLNTEAFF
TGTGCCAGCAGTTCCTATAGCGGGACACTGAACACTGAAGCTTTCTTT
>TRBJ2-3|.|TRBV7-6|.
CASSFTGGGHGDTQYF
TGTGCCAGCAGCTTTACGGGGGGCGGTCATGGAGATACGCAGTATTTT
>TRBJ1-2|few|TRBV6-1|.
CASNLVDGYTF
TGTGCCAGCAACTTGGTAGATGGCTACACCTTC
>TRBJ1-2|.|TRBV6-1|.
CASTLDLYGYTF
TGTGCCAGCACCCTAGACCTATATGGCTACACCTTC
>TRBJ2-2|.|TRBV29-1|TRBD2
CSVAPRGGLTGELFF
TGCAGCGTTGCCCCGCGGGGGGGCCTCACCGGGGAGCTGTTTTTT
>TRBJ2-2|.|TRBV6-4|.
CASSGPLTGELFF
TGTGCCAGCAGTGGTCCGTTAACCGGGGAGCTGTTTTTT
>TRBJ2-7|few|TRBV11-2|TRBD1
CASSSIGQVTYEQYF
TGTGCCAGCAGCTCAATCGGACAGGTGACCTACGAGCAGTACTTC
>TRBJ2-1|.|TRBV6-6|TRBD1
CASSYPKGAADNEQFF
TGTGCCAGCAGTTACCCTAAGGGGGCAGCGGACAATGAGCAGTTCTTC
>TRBJ2-3|.|TRBV7-2|.
CATDPLGGAGDTQYF
TGTGCCACCGACCCCTTAGGGGGGGCTGGAGATACGCAGTATTTT
>TRBJ1-5|.|TRBV30|TRBD1
CAWSLGQGNQPQHF
TGTGCCTGGAGTTTGGGACAGGGCAATCAGCCCCAGCATTTT
>TRBJ2-1|.|TRBV5-6|TRBD2
CASSFPSSGVYNEQFF
TGTGCCAGCAGCTTCCCCTCTAGCGGGGTCTACAATGAGCAGTTCTTC
>TRBJ1-2|.|TRBV4-2|TRBD1
CASSHGDRGWGGYTF
TGTGCCAGCAGCCACGGTGACAGGGGGTGGGGGGGCTACACCTTC